A selection of T cell receptor beta chains follows, all from one sample in a study of blood T cells in healthy people across ages. TCRdb recomputed calls from the 5' RACE reads with MiXCR, one row per CDR3 protein. The sample holds about 780,000 distinct CDR3 sequences; around 45% are singletons and the top ten take 15% to 20%. Sequenced material: blood. The receptors shown here come from a man at least 80 years old in good health. CDR3s include the opening cysteine and the closing phenylalanine or tryptophan. Each record gives: J gene, V gene, clone size, D gene, CDR3 DNA, CDR3 protein. A D gene is named only where the DNA matches it firmly. Only part of the rows carry a size: once, few, many, or a class if the clone is expanded.

TRBJ2-7	TRBV6-1	NA	TRBD2	TGTGCCAGCTGGGGATCATATAGCGGGAGCGGCTTGAGGGAGCAGTACTTC	CASWGSYSGSGLREQYF
TRBJ1-1	TRBV5-1	NA	NA	TGCGCCAGCAGCTTGGCCGGGGCAGAGAACACTGAAGCTTTCTTT	CASSLAGAENTEAFF
TRBJ1-1	TRBV5-1	NA	TRBD1	TGCGCCAGCAGCTTACAGGGGCCTCCGCACACTGAAGCTTTCTTT	CASSLQGPPHTEAFF
TRBJ2-7	TRBV18	NA	NA	TGTGCCAGCTCACCACCATTGCTAGATCGGGGGAACACCTACGAGCAGTACTTC	CASSPPLLDRGNTYEQYF
TRBJ2-7	TRBV30	NA	TRBD2	TGTGCCGGGGGTACACTAGCGGTCCACGAGCAGTACTTC	CAGGTLAVHEQYF
TRBJ2-7	TRBV4-3	NA	NA	TGCGCCAGCAGCTCCCGCAGGGTTTCCGAGCAGTACTTC	CASSSRRVSEQYF
TRBJ2-3	TRBV5-1	many	TRBD2	TGCGCCAGCAGCCCGGGACTAGCGGGACTTACAGATACGCAGTATTTT	CASSPGLAGLTDTQYF
TRBJ2-3	TRBV20-1	many	NA	TGCAGTGCTAGAGCGGGCGGTCAAGATACGCAGTATTTT	CSARAGGQDTQYF
TRBJ1-5	TRBV7-9	once	TRBD1	TGTGCCAGCAGCTTCCCAAAGACAGGGGGCAATCAGCCCCAGCATTTT	CASSFPKTGGNQPQHF
TRBJ2-3	TRBV7-9	NA	NA	TGTGCCGGCAGTCCCATAACAGGGCCCACTAGCACAGATACGCAGTATTTT	CAGSPITGPTSTDTQYF
TRBJ2-7	TRBV21-1	NA	NA	TGTGCCAGCAGCAGCGCCGACCGGCAGGAGTTCGACTGGGGGTGCTACGAGCAGTACTTC	CASSSADRQEFDWGCYEQYF
TRBJ1-1	TRBV29-1	many	NA	TGCAGCGTTGATAGCGGGGTCAGCTGGAACACTGAAGCTTTCTTT	CSVDSGVSWNTEAFF
TRBJ2-6	TRBV28	NA	TRBD2	TGTGCCAGCAGCCATAACTTAGCGGGAGGGCCCCCTGGGGCCAACGTCCTGACTTTC	CASSHNLAGGPPGANVLTF
TRBJ2-7	TRBV12-3/TRBV12-4	few	NA	TGTGCCAGCGGGACACAAGCCTACGAGCAGTACTTC	CASGTQAYEQYF
TRBJ2-5	TRBV12-3/TRBV12-4	NA	TRBD2	TGTGCCAGCAGTTTAAGCCCAGCGGGAGGGCCAGAGACCCAGTACTTC	CASSLSPAGGPETQYF
TRBJ2-1	TRBV28	NA	TRBD2	TGTGCCAGCAGTCCGGGACGAGCGGGAGGAATTGAGCAGTTCTTC	CASSPGRAGGIEQFF
TRBJ2-5	TRBV28	NA	TRBD2	TGTGCCAGCGCCGCTAGCGGGAGGGGAGACAATGAGCAGTACTTC	CASAASGRGDNEQYF
TRBJ1-2	TRBV28	many	TRBD1	TGTGCCAGCACCTTGAGGGACAGGGCATCTGGCTACACCTTC	CASTLRDRASGYTF
TRBJ2-7	TRBV5-1	NA	TRBD1	TGCGCCAGCACCGGGACAGGGGGCTACGAGCAGTACTTC	CASTGTGGYEQYF
TRBJ2-7	TRBV4-2	NA	TRBD1	TGTGCCAGCAGCCTATCTCACGGGACAGGGATAAGCGGGTTCTTGGGCGAGCAGTACTTC	CASSLSHGTGISGFLGEQYF
TRBJ1-2	TRBV3-1	NA	NA	TGTGCCAGCAGCCAAACGGGGGTCAGGCTTAATGGCTACACCTTC	CASSQTGVRLNGYTF
TRBJ1-5	TRBV20-1	few	NA	TGCAGTGCTAGTAATTGGCCAGGGGAGGACAATCAGCCCCAGCATTTT	CSASNWPGEDNQPQHF
TRBJ1-2	TRBV7-9	NA	TRBD1	TGTGCCAGCAGCTACCGGGACAGGGGAAGAGACACCTTC	CASSYRDRGRDTF
TRBJ2-6	TRBV2	few	TRBD2	TGTGCCAGCAGTACTAGCGGGGGTTCTGGGGCCAACGTCCTGACTTTC	CASSTSGGSGANVLTF
TRBJ2-1	TRBV6-6	few	NA	TGTGCCAGCAGCCTACGATCAGTCTCCAATGAGCAGTTCTTC	CASSLRSVSNEQFF
TRBJ2-7	TRBV20-1	few	TRBD2	TGCAGTGCCCCGAATCCAAGCGGGAGTTGGAATGAGCAGTACTTC	CSAPNPSGSWNEQYF
TRBJ2-7	TRBV7-2	NA	NA	TGTGCCAGCAGTTCCACGGGACACCGAAGCGACGAGCAGTACTTC	CASSSTGHRSDEQYF
TRBJ1-4	TRBV18	NA	NA	TGTGCCAGCTCACCCCCGACGGTACCTAATGAAAAACTGTTTTTT	CASSPPTVPNEKLFF
TRBJ2-7	TRBV5-1	few	TRBD1	TGCGCCAGCAGCTTGCAACGACAGGGCTACGAGCAGTACTTC	CASSLQRQGYEQYF
TRBJ2-4	TRBV7-2	once	TRBD2	TGTGCCAGCAGCTTAGGGGGAGGGCGGGAGCAGTACTTC	CASSLGGGREQYF
TRBJ2-6	TRBV4-2	few	NA	TGTGCCAGCAGAGGGGACTCTGGGGCCAACGTCCTGACTTTC	CASRGDSGANVLTF
TRBJ2-3	TRBV13	NA	TRBD2	TGTGCCAGCAAGGTCGGGAGGGCCGCAGATACGCAGTATTTT	CASKVGRAADTQYF
TRBJ1-5	TRBV6-2/TRBV6-3	NA	NA	TGTGCCAGCAGTTACGGGCAGAAAAATCAGCCCCAGCATTTT	CASSYGQKNQPQHF
TRBJ2-7	TRBV20-1	NA	NA	TGCAGTGCTAGAGCGGGGGGCTCGGTTTACGAGCAGTACTTC	CSARAGGSVYEQYF
TRBJ1-2	TRBV7-9	once	NA	TGTGCCGGCAGCTTCTCGGCTAACTATGGCTACACCTTC	CAGSFSANYGYTF
TRBJ2-1	TRBV20-1	NA	TRBD2	TGCAGTGCTAGACCCGGACTAGCGGGGTACAATGAGCAGTTCTTC	CSARPGLAGYNEQFF
TRBJ2-7	TRBV5-1	NA	TRBD1	TGCGCCAGCAGCCCGACGGACAGGGACGAGCAGTACTTC	CASSPTDRDEQYF
TRBJ2-7	TRBV5-1	NA	TRBD1	TGCGCCAGCACCCCGGCCGGGACAGGGGCCTACGAGCAGTACTTC	CASTPAGTGAYEQYF
TRBJ2-7	TRBV7-2	NA	NA	TGTGCCAGCCGAATACCTGAGGACAACTCCTACGAGCAGTACTTC	CASRIPEDNSYEQYF
TRBJ2-1	TRBV7-6	many	NA	TGTGCCAGCAGCTTATTGGGGAGGAGGGATGAGCAGTTCTTC	CASSLLGRRDEQFF
TRBJ2-3	TRBV27	NA	TRBD1	TGTGCCAGCAGTTTACGGGCAACAGGGGGGACAGATACGCAGTATTTT	CASSLRATGGTDTQYF
TRBJ2-5	TRBV3-1	few	NA	TGTGCCAGCAGCTCCGGGATGATGGAGACCCAGTACTTC	CASSSGMMETQYF
TRBJ2-2	TRBV20-1	NA	NA	TGCAGTGCTATCCCGGTTGGGAACACCGGGGAGCTGTTTTTT	CSAIPVGNTGELFF
TRBJ2-7	TRBV29-1	many	NA	TGCAGCGTCCAACGGGGGGCCGAGCAGTACTTC	CSVQRGAEQYF
TRBJ2-1	TRBV29-1	few	NA	TGCAGCGTTGAAGGGGGGTGGTTACCGGGACTGCACAATGAGCAGTTCTTC	CSVEGGWLPGLHNEQFF
TRBJ2-5	TRBV10-3	many	NA	TGTGCCAGCTCCCCTTTCCAAGAGACCCAGTACTTC	CASSPFQETQYF
TRBJ2-7	TRBV6-2/TRBV6-3	few	TRBD1	TGTGCCAGCAGTTACGACAGGGGGCTCCGCGAGCAGTACTTC	CASSYDRGLREQYF
TRBJ2-1	TRBV20-1	NA	NA	TGCAGTGCTAGATCGACGGCAGGACAGATCTACAATGAGCAGTTCTTC	CSARSTAGQIYNEQFF